This T cell receptor (beta chain) was sequenced in a study of OX40 agonist ivuxolimab in advanced cancers. Study information: The dose of intravenous ivuxolimab that patients received every 2 weeks ranged from 0.01 to 10 mg/kg. Averaging about 60 years in age, with a range of about 23 to 79, the cohort was around 85% male.

This clone appeared a single time. Its specificity is not known. Study conclusions and caveats: Expanded peripheral T-cell antigen specificity went undetermined.

V lost 3 bases, J lost 0 bases, and 8 bases lay in between. This CDR3 contains 14 residues. Profiled with immunoSEQ multiplex PCR; TCRdb holds only in-frame clones, not every one. The sample gives under 90,000 clones, about 88% of which show up once; just under 1% is in the top ten. The rearrangement links TRBV7-1 to TRBJ1-1; D is unclear. TRBV7-1 is reported as an ORF; its role is uncertain. The source was CD4+ or CD8+ T cells sorted from blood, collected in a trial of the OX40 agonist ivuxolimab. The source is an adult with an advanced solid tumor such as melanoma, head and neck, liver or kidney cancer. The CDR3 region has the DNA TGTGCCAGCAGCTCTCGTAGCATGAACACTGAAGCTTTCTTT. Its translation is CASSSRSMNTEAFF.